The 22 T cell receptor beta chains listed next were all sequenced from one sample in a study of response to subunit inactivated influenza vaccine. From the RT-PCR reads, TCRdb called clonotypes with MiXCR, one entry per CDR3 protein. The sample shows about 570,000 distinct CDR3 sequences, 10% to 12% of them seen only once. These same data were also listed under a study on T cells expressing NK-cell markers. That investigation notes: TCR beta cDNA was made by 5'RACE template switching with UMIs.

This specimen was PBMCs from blood, taken on the day of vaccination. All receptors come from a middle-aged man who received an inactivated influenza vaccine.

This clonotype came up many times. The V gene is TRBV12-3 or TRBV12-4, the J gene TRBJ2-2; a possible D gene is TRBD1 (5 bases). The CDR3 extends over 14 amino acids. V lost 5 bases and J 1 base, leaving 8 bases between the germline ends. The CDR3 coding sequence is TGTGCCAGCAGTAGGACACAGAACACCGGGGAGCTGTTTTTT. It is translated as CASSRTQNTGELFF.

This clonotype showed up many times. As DNA, the CDR3 is TGTGCCAGCAGTTTAGGCCCCGGGACGGGGACCTACGAGCAGTACTTC. This gives the protein CASSLGPGTGTYEQYF. The chain combines TRBV12-3 or TRBV12-4 with TRBJ2-7; possibly TRBD1 or TRBD2 for D (5 bases each). The CDR3 is 16 residues long. With 1 base removed from V and 2 bases from J, the gap between germline ends came to 15 bases.

This clonotype was counted between two and nine times. V gene TRBV7-9 combines with J gene TRBJ2-4; D is perhaps TRBD2 (7 bases). V lost 6 bases, J lost 8 bases, and 11 bases lay in between. CDR3 length equals 12 residues. Germline loops: CDR1 SEHNR, CDR2 FQNEAQ (reference sequence). The CDR3 loop reads CASRKGGDIQYF. The CDR3 DNA sequence: TGTGCCAGCAGAAAAGGGGGGGACATTCAGTACTTC.

The table lists this clonotype with a few counts. The chain has TRBV4-1 and TRBJ2-3, with 8 positions matching TRBD2. Unmatched junction bases numbered 10, after V lost 4 bases and J lost 4 bases. Germline CDR1 is MGHRA and CDR2 is YSYEKL. CDR3 size: 16 residues. CDR3 sequence (DNA): TGCGCCAGCAGCCCCCGGACTAGCTCTATCCCAGATACGCAGTATTTT. Its protein is CASSPRTSSIPDTQYF.

This clonotype turned up a few times. CDR3 protein: CASSLDSGVDNEQFF. The CDR3 DNA reads as TGCGCCAGCAGCTTGGACTCGGGAGTTGATAATGAGCAGTTCTTC. The genes are TRBV5-1 and TRBJ2-1; possibly TRBD2 for D (6 bases). Between the trimmed V and J ends, which lost 0 bases and 7 bases, there was a span of 14 bases. The CDR3 runs 15 residues. Germline loops: CDR1 SGHRS, CDR2 YFSETQ.

A few counts support this clonotype. This sequence joins TRBV4-1 and TRBJ2-7; the D gene is possibly TRBD2 (5 bases). With 1 base removed from V and 4 bases from J, the gap between germline ends came to 11 bases. CDR3 size: 14 residues. From germline, CDR1 is MGHRA and CDR2 YSYEKL. The CDR3 DNA is TGCGCCAGCAGCCAAGTTTTGGAGCGGTACGAGCAGTACTTC. Amino acid sequence: CASSQVLERYEQYF.

This clonotype showed up just a few times. J is TRBJ2-1 and V is TRBV20-1, with 12 bases matching TRBD2. V was pared by 1 base and J by 3 bases, with 4 bases of the junction left unmatched. Germline V lookup: CDR1 DFQATT, CDR2 SNEGSKA (reference sequence). The CDR3 consists of 16 residues. The CDR3 is CSARASGGVLYNEQFF. The CDR3 DNA sequence: TGCAGTGCTAGAGCTAGCGGGGGGGTTCTCTACAATGAGCAGTTCTTC.

The rearrangement uses TRBV18 and TRBJ2-5; 7 nucleotides match TRBD1. With 2 bases clipped from V and 3 bases from J, the junction kept 3 bases outside the gene matches. Per the germline V gene, CDR1 is KGHSH and CDR2 is LQKENI. The CDR3 is 14 amino acids. CDR3 protein: CASSPIDREETQYF. The CDR3, as DNA: TGTGCCAGCTCACCAATCGACAGGGAAGAGACCCAGTACTTC.

This clonotype was detected only a few times. This chain joins TRBV12-3 or TRBV12-4 and TRBJ1-4; no clear D gene. Trimming removed 2 bases from V and 7 bases from J, with 8 bases in between. The CDR3 is 13 residues long. The CDR3 DNA sequence: TGTGCCAGCAGTTTATTGAGAGTTGAAAAACTGTTTTTT. Its translation is CASSLLRVEKLFF.

There are a few counts of this clonotype. The chain is built from TRBV5-6 and TRBJ1-5; 7 nucleotides line up with TRBD1. This CDR3 has 17 amino acids. The V gene end was trimmed by 2 bases and the J gene end by 0 bases; junction bases not matched to a gene: 8. The germline V gene has CDR1 SGHDT and CDR2 YYEEEE. The CDR3 is CASSFGTVDHSNQPQHF. DNA for the CDR3: TGTGCCAGCAGCTTCGGGACAGTAGATCATAGCAATCAGCCCCAGCATTTT. Looking up the rest from reference TRBV5-6 and TRBJ1-5 gives the full variable domain: DAGVTQSPTHLIKTRGQQVTLRCSPKSGHDTVSWYQQALGQGPQFIFQYYEEEERQRGNFPDRFSGHQFPNYSSELNVNALLLGDSALYLCASSFGTVDHSNQPQHFGDGTRLSIL.

This clonotype was picked up a small number of times. V is TRBV2 and J is TRBJ2-3; 11 bases match TRBD1. The CDR3 contains 15 residues. Germline trimming cut 6 bases from V and 5 bases from J; bases unmatched to any gene: 7. The V gene's germline CDR1 is SNHLY and CDR2 FYNNEI. In DNA form, the CDR3 reads TGTGCCAGCAGACCCGGGACAGGGGGTCAAGATACGCAGTATTTT. It yields the protein CASRPGTGGQDTQYF.

The sample holds a few counts of this clonotype. This chain joins TRBV6-5 and TRBJ1-4; TRBD1 aligns across 9 bases. In germline, CDR1 is MNHEY, CDR2 SVGAGI. The V and J ends lost 0 bases and 6 bases, in that order; junction bases with no gene match: 2. The CDR3 totals 15 residues. The CDR3 protein is CASSYSDRGDEKLFF. The DNA of the CDR3 is TGTGCCAGCAGTTACTCGGACAGGGGTGATGAAAAACTGTTTTTT.

V and J are TRBV12-3 or TRBV12-4 and TRBJ2-3, with TRBD2 identical over 10 bases. V was clipped by 3 bases and J by 2 bases; unmatched bases: 8. This CDR3 has 17 amino acids. CDR3 region: CASSLGASGGVTDTQYF. Here the CDR3 DNA reads TGTGCCAGCAGTTTGGGCGCGAGCGGGGGGGTCACAGATACGCAGTATTTT.

This clonotype was seen ten or more times. The chain recombines TRBV3-1 with TRBJ1-2, with 9 bases lining up with TRBD1. This CDR3 is built from 16 residues. The V and J ends lost 3 bases and 3 bases, in that order; junction bases with no gene match: 8. Germline-derived CDR1 and CDR2 are LGHDT and YNNKEL (reference sequence). This chain's CDR3 is CASSHPQGQGDYGYTF. CDR3 in DNA: TGTGCCAGCAGCCATCCCCAGGGACAGGGCGACTATGGCTACACCTTC.

This clonotype was seen only a few times. The rearrangement joins TRBV20-1 to TRBJ1-2; tentatively, D is TRBD1 (5 bases). V shed 0 bases and J shed 4 bases, with 12 bases lying between them. Germline CDR1 and CDR2: DFQATT and SNEGSKA (reference sequence). The CDR3 has 14 amino acids. CDR3 region: CSARDGADLYGYTF. CDR3 nucleotide sequence: TGCAGTGCTAGAGATGGGGCGGACCTCTATGGCTACACCTTC.

The CDR3: CASSLGQGADTGELFF. The DNA of the CDR3 is TGTGCCAGCAGCTTGGGACAGGGGGCGGACACCGGGGAGCTGTTTTTT. The V call is TRBV7-8, the J call TRBJ2-2, with TRBD1 matching over 12 bases. V trimming: 3 bases; J trimming: 3 bases; junction bases outside the gene matches: 2. Germline CDR1 reads SGHVS; CDR2 reads FQNEAQ. This CDR3 contains 16 residues.

This clonotype has ten or more counts. V is TRBV12-3 or TRBV12-4 and J is TRBJ1-6; TRBD1 agrees at 9 bases. V was clipped by 5 bases and J by 7 bases; unmatched bases: 3. CDR3 length: 14 residues. CDR3 in amino acids: CASSGQGFNSPLHF. CDR3 in DNA: TGTGCCAGCAGTGGACAGGGGTTCAATTCACCCCTCCACTTT.

This clonotype was detected a few times. V usage is TRBV12-3 or TRBV12-4 and J usage is TRBJ1-4; D is uncertain. V was trimmed by 6 bases and J by 8 bases, leaving 19 bases between them. The CDR3 consists of 15 residues. The DNA for the CDR3 is TGTGCCAGCAGCTACCATCTTGCGGCAGACGAAAAACTGTTTTTT. Its protein is CASSYHLAADEKLFF.

Note on this clonotype: A clone one base away is much larger, so this may be a read error. The chain links TRBV11-2 to TRBJ2-3, with 8 bases that match TRBD2. The germline V gene encodes CDR1 SGHAT and CDR2 FQNNGV. This CDR3 is built from 15 residues. This chain's CDR3 is CASSLVAGTTDTQNF. The DNA for the CDR3 is TGTGCCAGCAGCTTAGTAGCGGGGACCACAGATACGCAGAATTTT.

V usage is TRBV7-8 and J usage is TRBJ2-7, with D perhaps given as TRBD1 or TRBD2 (5 bases each). CDR3 length: 18 residues. Germline values: CDR1 SGHVS, CDR2 FQNEAQ. V dropped 5 bases and J dropped 3 bases, with 26 bases sitting between them. This CDR3 reads CASSPRPNIGGINYEQYF. The CDR3 nucleotides are TGTGCCAGCAGCCCAAGACCGAATATTGGGGGAATAAACTACGAGCAGTACTTC.

This clonotype was observed a few times. The chain uses TRBV6-5 and TRBJ2-7; TRBD1 agrees at 9 bases. J gave up 6 bases and V 2 bases, and 8 bases lay outside the gene matches. Germline-derived CDR1 and CDR2 are MNHEY and SVGAGI. This CDR3 region has 15 residues. The CDR3 is CASSYLSVTGGEQYF. The CDR3 nucleotides read TGTGCCAGCAGTTACCTGAGTGTGACAGGGGGCGAGCAGTACTTC.

This clonotype came up many times. This chain connects TRBV12-3 or TRBV12-4 to TRBJ1-2, with D unresolved. This CDR3 has 13 amino acids. The V and J ends lost 2 bases and 6 bases respectively, with 10 bases between them. The CDR3 spells CASSLRSANGYTF. For the CDR3, the DNA is TGTGCCAGCAGTTTACGGTCGGCTAATGGCTACACCTTC.